What follows describes a single T cell receptor beta chain. The CDR3 has 15 residues. V was pared by 4 bases and J by 6 bases, with 19 bases between. The germline V gene has CDR1 LGHDT and CDR2 YNNKEL (reference sequence). This sample is part of a study of blood T cell repertoires in COVID-19. In the study overall: Sites across the United States, Italy and Spain contributed samples from acute and convalescent COVID-19. T cells, B-cell-depleted T cells, or PBMCs provided the cDNA or gDNA that served as material.

As handled by the study authors: Nucleated cell counts were estimated from reference gene primer amplification. Generated by immunoSEQ multiplex PCR, the TCRdb table keeps only in-frame clones and is missing some. D and trimming come from the DNA, and the V and J calls and clone size come from that table. The sample yields under 95,000 clones, around nine tenths seen once. This TCR was sampled from a man aged 55-75 years with acute or convalescent COVID-19. The chain uses TRBV3-1 (or the pseudogene TRBV3-2) and TRBJ2-7; a weak D match, TRBD2 (5 bases). Sequenced input: peripheral blood. CDR3 bases: TGTGCCAGCAGCCCCGGCTCCTCCAAAAGCGGCGAGCAGTACTTC. Encoded protein: CASSPGSSKSGEQYF.